Below, 31 T cell receptor beta chains from the same sample are listed, as sequenced in a study of blood T cell repertoires in COVID-19. Assay used: immunoSEQ multiplex PCR; TCRdb lists only in-frame clones, some missing. The sample records around 200,000 clones, just under 90% being singletons. The specimen was peripheral blood. Receptor source: a young woman who had recovered from COVID-19.

This clone has a single count. This sequence joins TRBV4-1 and TRBJ2-4; 16 positions match TRBD2. The CDR3 has 18 amino acids. The V gene end was trimmed by 3 bases and the J gene end by 0 bases; junction bases not matched to a gene: 2. Per the germline V gene, CDR1 is MGHRA and CDR2 is YSYEKL. The CDR3 DNA sequence: TGCGCCAGCAGCCAGGGACTAGCGGGGGGGAGAGCCAAAAACATTCAGTACTTC. This sequence encodes CASSQGLAGGRAKNIQYF.

This chain connects TRBV12-3 or TRBV12-4 to TRBJ2-2, with 8 nucleotides matching TRBD2. The CDR3 loop spans 13 amino acids. V dropped 7 bases and J dropped 4; count of bases not matched to a gene: 2. The CDR3 protein is CASKRGFTGELFF. The CDR3 nucleotides read TGTGCCAGCAAGCGGGGGTTCACCGGGGAGCTGTTTTTT.

The chain carries TRBV19 and TRBJ2-1; 7 bases agree with TRBD2. From germline, CDR1 is LNHDA and CDR2 SQIVND (reference sequence). V gave up 6 bases and J gave up 6 bases; unmatched junction bases: 14. The CDR3 totals 16 residues. CDR3 DNA: TGTGCCAGTAGCGACAACCGGGGCCGGGGGGTCAATGAGCAGTTCTTC. Residues: CASSDNRGRGVNEQFF. The whole variable domain, filled in from reference TRBV19 and TRBJ2-1, reads DGGITQSPKYLFRKEGQNVTLSCEQNLNHDAMYWYRQDPGQGLRLIYYSQIVNDFQKGDIAEGYSVSREKKESFPLTVTSAQKNPTAFYLCASSDNRGRGVNEQFFGPGTRLTVL.

The chain has TRBV19 and TRBJ2-4; tentative D call: TRBD2 (6 bases). Germline V gene sequence: CDR1 LNHDA, CDR2 SQIVND (reference sequence). V lost 9 bases, J lost 0 bases, and 15 bases lay in between. The CDR3 consists of 15 residues. CDR3 loop: CASHGTQLAKNIQYF. Here the CDR3 DNA reads TGTGCCAGCCACGGGACTCAGCTAGCCAAAAACATTCAGTACTTC. The variable domain in full, completed from reference TRBV19 and TRBJ2-4, reads DGGITQSPKYLFRKEGQNVTLSCEQNLNHDAMYWYRQDPGQGLRLIYYSQIVNDFQKGDIAEGYSVSREKKESFPLTVTSAQKNPTAFYLCASHGTQLAKNIQYFGAGTRLSVL.

This clone was detected once. The chain combines TRBV10-3 with TRBJ2-6; the D gene is possibly TRBD1 (5 bases). The CDR3 is 16 residues long. Germline CDR1 reads ENHRY; CDR2 reads SYGVKD. V was pared by 6 bases and J by 1 base, with 13 bases between. The CDR3 sequence: CAIRTENSSGANVLTF. The CDR3 DNA reads as TGTGCCATCAGGACAGAAAACTCTTCTGGGGCCAACGTCCTGACTTTC.

The J gene is TRBJ2-1, the V gene TRBV5-5; TRBD1 matches at 10 bases. Germline CDR1 and CDR2: SGHKS and YYEKEE (reference sequence). Trimming removed 3 bases from V and 9 bases from J; junction bases left unmatched: 6. The CDR3 is 14 residues long. Written as DNA, the CDR3 is TGTGCCAGCAGCTACCCGGGACAGGGGTTTGAGCAGTTCTTC. Protein: CASSYPGQGFEQFF. The whole variable domain, remainder taken from reference TRBV5-5 and TRBJ2-1, is DAGVTQSPTHLIKTRGQQVTLRCSPISGHKSVSWYQQVLGQGPQFIFQYYEKEERGRGNFPDRFSARQFPNYSSELNVNALLLGDSALYLCASSYPGQGFEQFFGPGTRLTVL.

This chain uses TRBV7-8 with TRBJ2-5; TRBD2 is a possible D gene (5 bases). With 1 base removed from V and 4 bases from J, the gap between germline ends came to 16 bases. Germline V CDR1 and CDR2: SGHVS, FQNEAQ. The CDR3 loop spans 16 amino acids. CDR3 coding DNA: TGTGCCAGCAGCTTAGGAGGCGGGCCGATGGTAGAGACCCAGTACTTC. It codes for CASSLGGGPMVETQYF.

V gene TRBV20-1 combines with J gene TRBJ2-7, with 8 positions matching TRBD2. Trimming at V came to 3 bases and at J to 4 bases, leaving 11 bases not matched to a gene. The CDR3 spans 15 residues. The germline CDR1 and CDR2 sequences are DFQATT and SNEGSKA (reference sequence). Here the CDR3 DNA reads TGCAGTGCTAGTAACCCAGCGGGAGTGCAGTACGAGCAGTACGTC. Protein product: CSASNPAGVQYEQYV.

This chain uses TRBV6-1 with TRBJ1-2; 7 nucleotides align to TRBD1. This CDR3 comprises 17 residues. Per the germline V gene, CDR1 is MNHNS and CDR2 is SASEGT. V dropped 2 bases and J dropped 4; count of bases not matched to a gene: 13. The CDR3 sequence is CASSERQGGREAYGYTF. In DNA form, the CDR3 reads TGTGCCAGCAGTGAACGCCAAGGGGGCAGGGAGGCCTATGGCTACACCTTC.

This chain connects TRBV7-9 to TRBJ2-3, with a weak D call TRBD2 (6 bases). Trimming took off 5 bases at V and 1 base at J, with 13 bases between the two ends. The CDR3 runs to 15 residues. CDR1 and CDR2 (germline): SEHNR, FQNEAQ (reference sequence). The CDR3 DNA reads as TGTGCCAGCAGCCCGATGGGGGGAGGCACAGATACGCAGTATTTT. Translation: CASSPMGGGTDTQYF. Filled out from reference TRBV7-9 and TRBJ2-3, the complete variable domain reads DTGVSQNPRHKITKRGQNVTFRCDPISEHNRLYWYRQTLGQGPEFLTYFQNEAQLEKSRLLSDRFSAERPKGSFSTLEIQRTEQGDSAMYLCASSPMGGGTDTQYFGPGTRLTVL.

As regards this clone: Other DNA sequences in the sample encode the same CDR3. V and J are TRBV24-1 and TRBJ2-1, with TRBD2 identical over 14 bases. The germline gives CDR1 KGHDR, CDR2 SFDVKD. Losses at the gene ends were 4 bases for V and 8 bases for J; bases not matched to a gene: 6. The CDR3 loop spans 16 amino acids. CDR3 in DNA: TGTGCCACCAGTGACCTCGGACTAGCGGGGGGCGATGAGCAGTTCTTC. Translated: CATSDLGLAGGDEQFF.

This chain links TRBV5-4 with TRBJ1-2; 8 bases align to TRBD1. CDR1 is SGHNT, CDR2 YYREEE, per germline (reference sequence). The junction had 13 bases not matched to a gene; V was cut back by 4 bases and J by 5 bases. There are 16 residues in the CDR3. CDR3 residues: CASSAGQGMLGYGYTF. Here the CDR3 DNA reads TGTGCCAGCAGCGCCGGACAGGGCATGCTCGGGTATGGCTACACCTTC.

This chain uses TRBV7-6 with TRBJ2-7, with D perhaps TRBD2 (6 bases). The CDR3 spans 17 residues. Trimming took 1 base from V and 0 from J, leaving 16 bases between them. Germline V CDR1 and CDR2: SGHVS, FNYEAQ. In nucleotides, the CDR3 is TGTGCCAGCAGCTTAGATGCGGGTGGGAGGTTCTCCTACGAGCAGTACGTC. As protein: CASSLDAGGRFSYEQYV.

The chain links TRBV24-1 to TRBJ2-3, with 8 bases identical to TRBD2. J gave up 2 bases and V 9 bases, and 9 bases lay outside the gene matches. CDR3 size: 15 residues. Per the germline V gene, CDR1 is KGHDR and CDR2 is SFDVKD. Written as DNA, the CDR3 is TGTGCCACCGTAGCGGGGAAATTACCCACAGATACGCAGTATTTT. This translates into CATVAGKLPTDTQYF.

The V and J genes are TRBV6-5 and TRBJ1-2; the match to TRBD1 covers 7 bases. CDR1 and CDR2 from the germline V gene are MNHEY and SVGAGI. V shed 5 bases, J shed 1 base, and the junction held 1 base outside the gene matches. The CDR3 extends over 13 amino acids. CDR3 bases: TGTGCCAGCAGTAGGGACAGTAACTATGGCTACACCTTC. Translated: CASSRDSNYGYTF.

In its sample, this clone was seen once. The chain has TRBV2 and TRBJ1-2, with D unclear. The V end lost 6 bases, the J end lost 5 bases, and 16 bases lay between the germline ends. Germline V lookup: CDR1 SNHLY, CDR2 FYNNEI. CDR3 length equals 14 residues. The CDR3 region is CASRGRNSQYGYTF. CDR3 nucleotides: TGTGCCAGCAGAGGCCGAAACAGCCAATATGGCTACACCTTC.

This rearrangement joins TRBV5-5 to TRBJ2-7; TRBD1 might be the D (7 bases). V gave up 4 bases and J gave up 3 bases, with 11 bases separating them. Germline V gives CDR1 SGHKS, CDR2 YYEKEE (reference sequence). This CDR3 has 13 amino acids. This CDR3 is CASSRQGGYEQYF. The CDR3 nucleotides read TGTGCCAGCAGCCGGCAGGGGGGCTACGAGCAGTACTTC.

V gene TRBV24-1 combines with J gene TRBJ2-1; D is ambiguous. The CDR3 runs to 14 residues. Trimming removed 4 bases from V and 6 bases from J, with 12 bases in between. In germline, CDR1 is KGHDR, CDR2 SFDVKD. The CDR3 loop is CATSDPGSANEQFF. As DNA, the CDR3 is TGTGCCACCAGTGACCCCGGGTCCGCCAATGAGCAGTTCTTC.

This chain links TRBV4-3 with TRBJ2-2; D may be TRBD2 (6 bases). This CDR3 contains 16 residues. Between the trimmed V and J ends, which lost 0 bases and 5 bases, there was a span of 13 bases. In germline, CDR1 is LGHNA, CDR2 YSLEER. CDR3 amino acids: CASSQDGGHGTGELFF. CDR3 in DNA: TGCGCCAGCAGCCAAGATGGAGGGCACGGGACCGGGGAGCTGTTTTTT.

This clone has a handful of counts. This chain links TRBV7-8 with TRBJ2-7; 10 bases fit TRBD2. Germline V CDR1 and CDR2: SGHVS, FQNEAQ. The junction had 10 bases not matched to a gene; V was cut back by 4 bases and J by 4 bases. This CDR3 is built from 16 residues. This CDR3 reads CASSSQSAGGPYEQYV. DNA for the CDR3: TGTGCCAGCAGCTCCCAATCAGCGGGAGGGCCTTACGAGCAGTACGTC.

V is TRBV7-3 and J is TRBJ2-3; possible D gene TRBD2, 7 bases. The CDR3 is made up of 13 amino acids. Per the germline V gene, CDR1 is SGHTA and CDR2 is FQGTGA. V lost 5 bases and J lost 5, with 11 bases in between. The CDR3 spells CASSAGAGDTQYF. DNA of the CDR3: TGTGCCAGCAGCGCGGGGGCGGGAGATACGCAGTATTTT.

By its share, this clone is medium-sized. The J gene is TRBJ1-5, the V gene TRBV4-1; weak D call: TRBD1 (5 bases). The CDR3 is made up of 15 amino acids. CDR1 MGHRA and CDR2 YSYEKL come from the germline V gene. V dropped 0 bases and J dropped 3 bases, with 9 bases sitting between them. The DNA of the CDR3 is TGCGCCAGCAGCCAAGATCCAGGGATCAATCAGCCCCAGCATTTT. Protein sequence: CASSQDPGINQPQHF.

This chain joins TRBV19 and TRBJ1-4; TRBD1 matches at 9 bases. The CDR3 runs 16 residues. Germline values: CDR1 LNHDA, CDR2 SQIVND (reference sequence). V lost 5 bases and J lost 6; bases outside the gene matches: 10. As DNA, the CDR3 is TGTGCCAGTAGTCAAAAAGGAGACAGGGGGTATGAAAAACTGTTTTTT. It yields the protein CASSQKGDRGYEKLFF.

A single count supports this clone. The chain combines TRBV7-2 with TRBJ2-3, with D possibly matching TRBD2 (6 bases). This CDR3 spans 15 amino acids. Trimming took off 5 bases at V and 5 bases at J, with 17 bases between the two ends. The germline CDR1 and CDR2 sequences are SGHTA and FQGNSA. CDR3 loop: CASSLSGPWRDTQYF. CDR3 sequence (DNA): TGTGCCAGCAGCCTTAGCGGACCTTGGAGAGATACGCAGTATTTT.

The count of this clone is one. The chain recombines TRBV6-5 with TRBJ2-7; maybe TRBD1 (5 bases). The germline V gene has CDR1 MNHEY and CDR2 SVGAGI. V was clipped by 5 bases and J by 0 bases, with 11 bases between them. The CDR3 runs to 14 residues. The CDR3 region is CASSLGDSSYEQYF. DNA for the CDR3: TGTGCCAGCAGTCTCGGAGACAGCTCCTACGAGCAGTACTTC.

The chain joins TRBV4-3 to TRBJ2-3; the D is unclear. The CDR3 runs 18 residues. V was trimmed by 0 bases and J by 2 bases, leaving 18 bases between them. The V gene's germline CDR1 is LGHNA and CDR2 YSLEER. CDR3 nucleotides: TGCGCCAGCAGCCAAGATGACACTGGGTTTGGGCTCACAGATACGCAGTATTTT. Protein: CASSQDDTGFGLTDTQYF.

The V call is TRBV7-2, the J call TRBJ2-3; 10 nucleotides line up with TRBD2. J gave up 4 bases and V 4 bases, and 11 bases lay outside the gene matches. The CDR3 has 17 amino acids. The germline V gene encodes CDR1 SGHTA and CDR2 FQGNSA. The DNA for the CDR3 is TGTGCCAGCAGCTACCCGGGACTAGCGCCCCGCCCAGATACGCAGTATTTT. Its protein product is CASSYPGLAPRPDTQYF.

V gene TRBV25-1 combines with J gene TRBJ2-5; 10 positions agree with TRBD2. Germline CDR1 MGHDK, CDR2 SYGVNS. J was trimmed by 2 bases and V by 1 base; bases with no gene match: 10. The CDR3 totals 18 residues. The CDR3 loop is CASSESLGTSESQETQYF. DNA for the CDR3: TGTGCCAGCAGTGAATCATTAGGGACTAGCGAGAGTCAAGAGACCCAGTACTTC. Using reference TRBV25-1 and TRBJ2-5 for the parts outside the CDR3, the full variable domain is EADIYQTPRYLVIGTGKKITLECSQTMGHDKMYWYQQDPGMELHLIHYSYGVNSTEKGDLSSESTVSRIRTEHFPLTLESARPSHTSQYLCASSESLGTSESQETQYFGPGTRLLVL.

The chain uses TRBV12-3 or TRBV12-4 and TRBJ1-2; D possibly corresponds to TRBD1 (6 bases). Trimming removed 3 bases at V and 4 bases at J, with 9 bases between. CDR3 length: 13 amino acids. In nucleotides, the CDR3 is TGTGCCAGCAGTTTGCAGGGGTTCTATGGCTACACCTTC. Amino acids: CASSLQGFYGYTF.

The V and J genes are TRBV10-3 and TRBJ2-3, with TRBD2 matching over 11 bases. J lost 5 bases, V lost 1 base, and 5 bases had no gene match. This CDR3 contains 16 residues. Germline CDR1 and CDR2: ENHRY and SYGVKD. This chain's CDR3 is CAISEFSGRGGDTQYF. The CDR3 DNA reads as TGTGCCATCAGTGAGTTTAGCGGGAGGGGAGGAGATACGCAGTATTTT.

The chain employs TRBV5-8 and TRBJ2-7, with 8 bases aligning to TRBD1. V lost 4 bases, J lost 7 bases, and 7 bases stayed unmatched. CDR3 length equals 13 residues. CDR1 SGHTS and CDR2 YDEGEE come from the germline V gene. The CDR3 region has the DNA TGTGCCAGCAGCACGCAGGGGGCTTGGGAGCAGTACGTC. It is translated as CASSTQGAWEQYV.